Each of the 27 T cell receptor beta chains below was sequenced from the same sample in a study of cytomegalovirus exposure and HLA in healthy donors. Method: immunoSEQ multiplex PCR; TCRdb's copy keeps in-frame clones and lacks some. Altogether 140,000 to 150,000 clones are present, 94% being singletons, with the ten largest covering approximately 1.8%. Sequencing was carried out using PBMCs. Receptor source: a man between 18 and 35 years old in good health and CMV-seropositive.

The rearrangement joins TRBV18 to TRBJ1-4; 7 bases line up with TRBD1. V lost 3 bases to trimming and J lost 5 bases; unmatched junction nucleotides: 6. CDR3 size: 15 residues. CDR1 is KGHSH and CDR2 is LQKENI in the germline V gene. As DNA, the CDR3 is TGTGCCAGCTCACCCCCGGGACAGAGAAATGAAAAACTGTTTTTT. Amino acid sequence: CASSPPGQRNEKLFF.

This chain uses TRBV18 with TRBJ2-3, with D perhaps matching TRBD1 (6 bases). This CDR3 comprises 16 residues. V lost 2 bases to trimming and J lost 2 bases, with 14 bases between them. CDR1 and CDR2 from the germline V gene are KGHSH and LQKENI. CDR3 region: CASSPVQGTTTDTQYF. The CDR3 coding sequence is TGTGCCAGCTCACCAGTACAGGGAACAACCACAGATACGCAGTATTTT.

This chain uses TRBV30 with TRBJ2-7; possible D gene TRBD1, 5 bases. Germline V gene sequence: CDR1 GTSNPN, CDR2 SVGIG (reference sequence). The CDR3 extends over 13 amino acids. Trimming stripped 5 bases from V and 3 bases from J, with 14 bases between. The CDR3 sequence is CAWATDVLYEQYF. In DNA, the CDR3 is TGTGCCTGGGCGACAGACGTACTCTACGAGCAGTACTTC.

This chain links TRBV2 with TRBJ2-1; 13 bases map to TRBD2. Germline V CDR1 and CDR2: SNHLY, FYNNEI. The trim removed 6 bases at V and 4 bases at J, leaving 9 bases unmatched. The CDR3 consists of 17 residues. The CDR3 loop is CASRDGTSGNRYNEQFF. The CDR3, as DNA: TGTGCCAGCAGGGATGGGACTAGCGGGAATCGGTACAATGAGCAGTTCTTC.

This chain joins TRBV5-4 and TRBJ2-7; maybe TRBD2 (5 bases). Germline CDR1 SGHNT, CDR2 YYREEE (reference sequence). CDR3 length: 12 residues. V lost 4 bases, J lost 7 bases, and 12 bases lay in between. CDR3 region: CASSRGGREQYF. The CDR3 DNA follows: TGTGCCAGCAGCAGAGGCGGGCGAGAGCAGTACTTC. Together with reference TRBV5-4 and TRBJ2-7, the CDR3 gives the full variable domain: ETGVTQSPTHLIKTRGQQVTLRCSSQSGHNTVSWYQQALGQGPQFIFQYYREEENGRGNFPPRFSGLQFPNYSSELNVNALELDDSALYLCASSRGGREQYFGPGTRLTVT.

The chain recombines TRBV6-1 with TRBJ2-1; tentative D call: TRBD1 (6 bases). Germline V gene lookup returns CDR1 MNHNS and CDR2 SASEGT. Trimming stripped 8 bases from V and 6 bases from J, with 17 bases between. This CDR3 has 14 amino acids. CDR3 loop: CASDKGTYGNEQFF. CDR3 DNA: TGTGCCAGCGATAAAGGGACATATGGCAATGAGCAGTTCTTC.

The CDR3 protein is CASSLTSGSYPRADTQYF. For the CDR3, the DNA is TGTGCCAGCAGCCTCACTAGCGGGAGCTACCCTAGGGCAGATACGCAGTATTTT. This chain joins TRBV13 and TRBJ2-3; 11 bases map to TRBD2. V shed 5 bases, J shed 4 bases, and the junction held 14 bases outside the gene matches. Per germline, CDR1 PRHDT and CDR2 FYEKMQ (reference sequence). The CDR3 sequence is 18 residues long.

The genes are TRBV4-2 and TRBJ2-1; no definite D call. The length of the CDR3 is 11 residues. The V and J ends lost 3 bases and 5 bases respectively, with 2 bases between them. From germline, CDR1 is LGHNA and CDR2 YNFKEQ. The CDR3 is CASSHNNEQFF. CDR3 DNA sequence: TGTGCCAGCAGCCATAACAATGAGCAGTTCTTC.

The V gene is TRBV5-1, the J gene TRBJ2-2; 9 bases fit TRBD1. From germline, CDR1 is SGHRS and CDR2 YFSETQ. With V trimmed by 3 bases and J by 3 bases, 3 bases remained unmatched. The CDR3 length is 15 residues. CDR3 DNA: TGCGCCAGCAGCTGGACAGGGGTAGACACCGGGGAGCTGTTTTTT. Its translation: CASSWTGVDTGELFF. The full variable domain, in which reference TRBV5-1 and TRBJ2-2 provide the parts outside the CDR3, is KAGVTQTPRYLIKTRGQQVTLSCSPISGHRSVSWYQQTPGQGLQFLFEYFSETQRNKGNFPGRFSGRQFSNSRSEMNVSTLELGDSALYLCASSWTGVDTGELFFGEGSRLTVL.

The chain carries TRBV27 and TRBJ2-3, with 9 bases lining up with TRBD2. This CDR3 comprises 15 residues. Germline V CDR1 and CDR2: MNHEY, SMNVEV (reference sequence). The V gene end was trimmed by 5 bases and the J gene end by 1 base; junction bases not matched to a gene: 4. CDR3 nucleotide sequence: TGTGCCAGCAGTATCTCTAGCGGGGGCACAGATACGCAGTATTTT. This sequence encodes CASSISSGGTDTQYF.

The CDR3 loop is CASSFSFAGAYEQYF. CDR3 in DNA: TGTGCCAGCAGTTTTTCATTTGCGGGAGCCTACGAGCAGTACTTC. The chain is built from TRBV28 and TRBJ2-7; 7 bases are shared with TRBD2. Germline CDR1 reads MDHEN; CDR2 reads SYDVKM. The CDR3 contains 15 residues. With 3 bases clipped from V and 2 bases from J, the junction kept 7 bases outside the gene matches.

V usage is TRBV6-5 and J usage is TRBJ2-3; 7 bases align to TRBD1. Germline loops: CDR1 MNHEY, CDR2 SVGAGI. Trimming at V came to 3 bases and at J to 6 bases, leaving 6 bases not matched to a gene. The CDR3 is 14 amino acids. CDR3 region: CASSYTGVADTQYF. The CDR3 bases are TGTGCCAGCAGTTATACAGGGGTAGCGGATACGCAGTATTTT.

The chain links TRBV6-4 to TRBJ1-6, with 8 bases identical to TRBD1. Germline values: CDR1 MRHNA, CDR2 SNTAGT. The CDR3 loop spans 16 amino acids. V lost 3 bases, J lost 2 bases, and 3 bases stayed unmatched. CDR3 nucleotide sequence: TGTGCCAGCAGTGATGGACAGGGACCCTATAATTCACCCCTCCACTTT. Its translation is CASSDGQGPYNSPLHF.

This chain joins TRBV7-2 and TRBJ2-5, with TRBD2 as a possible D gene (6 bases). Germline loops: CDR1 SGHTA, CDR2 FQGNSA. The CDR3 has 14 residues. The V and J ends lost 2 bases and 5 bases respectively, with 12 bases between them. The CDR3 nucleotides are TGTGCCAGCAGCTTAAGGGCTAGCGCGGAGACCCAGTACTTC. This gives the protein CASSLRASAETQYF.

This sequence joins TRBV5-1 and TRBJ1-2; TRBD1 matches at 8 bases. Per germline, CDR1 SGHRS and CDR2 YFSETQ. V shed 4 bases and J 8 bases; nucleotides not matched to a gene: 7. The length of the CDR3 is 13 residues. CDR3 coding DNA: TGCGCCAGCAGCCCGACAGGGGTGGAAGGCTACACCTTC. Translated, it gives CASSPTGVEGYTF.

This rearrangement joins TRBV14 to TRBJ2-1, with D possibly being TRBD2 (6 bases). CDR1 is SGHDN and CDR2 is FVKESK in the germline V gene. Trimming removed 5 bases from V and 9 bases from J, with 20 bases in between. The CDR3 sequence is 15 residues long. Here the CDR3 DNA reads TGTGCCAGCAGCTTGGGAGGTCAGCCGCCCCGTGAGCAGTTCTTC. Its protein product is CASSLGGQPPREQFF.

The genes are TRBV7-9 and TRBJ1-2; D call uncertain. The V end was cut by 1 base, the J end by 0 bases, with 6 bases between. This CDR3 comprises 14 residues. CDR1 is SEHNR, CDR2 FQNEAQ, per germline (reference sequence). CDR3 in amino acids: CASSLGQSNYGYTF. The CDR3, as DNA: TGTGCCAGCAGCTTAGGGCAGTCTAACTATGGCTACACCTTC.

The CDR3 loop reads CASSLAGAAYEQYF. The CDR3 bases are TGTGCCAGCAGCTTAGCGGGAGCGGCCTACGAGCAGTACTTC. J is TRBJ2-7 and V is TRBV13; perhaps TRBD2 as D (6 bases). V lost 1 base, J lost 2 bases, and 9 bases lay in between. The germline V gene encodes CDR1 PRHDT and CDR2 FYEKMQ (reference sequence). CDR3 length equals 14 residues.

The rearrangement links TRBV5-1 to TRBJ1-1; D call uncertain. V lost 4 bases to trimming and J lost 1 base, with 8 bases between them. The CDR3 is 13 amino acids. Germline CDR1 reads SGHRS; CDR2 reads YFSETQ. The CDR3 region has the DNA TGCGCCAGCAGCGAGATGAGGAACACTGAAGCTTTCTTT. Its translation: CASSEMRNTEAFF.

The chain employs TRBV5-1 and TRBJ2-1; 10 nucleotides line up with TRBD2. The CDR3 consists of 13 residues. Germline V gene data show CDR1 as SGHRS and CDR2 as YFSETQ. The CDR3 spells CASTLAGVYEQFF. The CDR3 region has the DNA TGCGCGTCGACCCTAGCGGGAGTGTATGAGCAGTTCTTC.

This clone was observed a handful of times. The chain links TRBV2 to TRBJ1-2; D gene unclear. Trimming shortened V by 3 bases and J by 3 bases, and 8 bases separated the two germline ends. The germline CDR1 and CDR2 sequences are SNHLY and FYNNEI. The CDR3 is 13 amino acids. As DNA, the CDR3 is TGTGCCAGCAGTGAGGGGAGGGACTATGGCTACACCTTC. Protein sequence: CASSEGRDYGYTF.

CDR3 amino acids: CASETGPTEAFF. The CDR3 DNA reads TGTGCCAGCGAGACAGGGCCCACTGAAGCTTTCTTT. The chain joins TRBV2 to TRBJ1-1, with TRBD1 matching over 7 bases. Germline V gene data show CDR1 as SNHLY and CDR2 as FYNNEI. CDR3 length: 12 residues. V trimming: 8 bases; J trimming: 4 bases; junction bases outside the gene matches: 4.

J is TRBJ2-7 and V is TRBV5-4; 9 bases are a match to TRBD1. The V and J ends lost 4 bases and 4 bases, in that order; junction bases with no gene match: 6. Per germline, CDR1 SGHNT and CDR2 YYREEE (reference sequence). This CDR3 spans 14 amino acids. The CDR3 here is CASSGDRVGYEQYF. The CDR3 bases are TGTGCCAGCAGCGGGGACAGGGTTGGGTACGAGCAGTACTTC.

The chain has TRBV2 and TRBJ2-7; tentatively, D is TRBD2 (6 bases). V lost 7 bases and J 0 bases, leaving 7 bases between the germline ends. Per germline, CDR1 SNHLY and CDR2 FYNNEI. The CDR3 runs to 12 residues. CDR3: CASKRASYEQYF. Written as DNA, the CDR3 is TGTGCCAGCAAGCGGGCCTCCTACGAGCAGTACTTC.

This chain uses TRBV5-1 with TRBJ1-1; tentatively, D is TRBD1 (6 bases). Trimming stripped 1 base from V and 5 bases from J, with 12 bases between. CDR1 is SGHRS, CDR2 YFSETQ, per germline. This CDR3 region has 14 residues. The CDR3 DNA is TGCGCCAGCAGCTTGTTACAGGGCGGGACTGAAGCTTTCTTT. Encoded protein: CASSLLQGGTEAFF.

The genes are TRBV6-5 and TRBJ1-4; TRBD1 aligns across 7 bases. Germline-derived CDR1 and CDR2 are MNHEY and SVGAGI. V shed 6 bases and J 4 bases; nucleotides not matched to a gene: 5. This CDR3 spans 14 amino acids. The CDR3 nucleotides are TGTGCCAGCAGGCTGGACAGGAATAATGAAAAACTGTTTTTT. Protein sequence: CASRLDRNNEKLFF.

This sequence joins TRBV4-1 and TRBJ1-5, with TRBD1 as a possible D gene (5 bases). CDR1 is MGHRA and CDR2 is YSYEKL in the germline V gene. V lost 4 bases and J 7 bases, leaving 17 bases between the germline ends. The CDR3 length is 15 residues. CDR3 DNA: TGCGCCAGCAGCCCAACCCTCGCGACAGCGCAGCCCCAGCATTTT. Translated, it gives CASSPTLATAQPQHF.